The rows below give T cell receptor beta chains drawn from one sample of a study of OX40 agonist ivuxolimab in advanced cancers. Profiling relied on immunoSEQ multiplex PCR, and the TCRdb table lists in-frame clones only, not all of them. The sample has approximately 81,000 clones, about 88% seen once; the top ten hold about 1%. Sequenced here: CD4+ or CD8+ T cells sorted from blood, sampled in a trial of the OX40 agonist ivuxolimab. These receptors originate from an adult with an advanced solid tumor such as melanoma, head and neck, liver or kidney cancer. Both conserved end residues are part of each CDR3. Fields, in order: D gene, clone size, J gene, V gene, CDR3 protein, CDR3 DNA. D genes are given only for firm matches. Size is omitted from some rows. Given values are once, few, many or a class for expanded clones.

D gene: TRBD1
clone size: .
J gene: TRBJ1-1
V gene: TRBV27
CDR3 protein: CASWGQGVTEAFF
CDR3 DNA: TGTGCCAGCTGGGGACAGGGTGTCACTGAAGCTTTCTTT

D gene: .
clone size: .
J gene: TRBJ1-5
V gene: TRBV5-1
CDR3 protein: CASSWGTGGGNQPQHF
CDR3 DNA: TGCGCCAGCAGCTGGGGTACCGGGGGAGGGAATCAGCCCCAGCATTTT

D gene: .
clone size: .
J gene: TRBJ1-4
V gene: TRBV25-1
CDR3 protein: CASSEYLTVNEKLFF
CDR3 DNA: TGTGCCAGCAGTGAATATTTGACGGTCAATGAAAAACTGTTTTTT

D gene: TRBD1
clone size: .
J gene: TRBJ1-1
V gene: TRBV9
CDR3 protein: CASSSQGAGTEAFF
CDR3 DNA: TGTGCCAGCAGCTCCCAGGGGGCTGGAACTGAAGCTTTCTTT

D gene: .
clone size: .
J gene: TRBJ1-1
V gene: TRBV5-6
CDR3 protein: CASSPGGGRRAFF
CDR3 DNA: TGTGCCAGCAGCCCTGGGGGAGGGCGTCGGGCTTTCTTT

D gene: TRBD1
clone size: .
J gene: TRBJ2-4
V gene: TRBV6-1
CDR3 protein: CASSESPTGTAKNIQYF
CDR3 DNA: TGTGCCAGCAGTGAATCCCCGACAGGGACGGCCAAAAACATTCAGTACTTC

D gene: .
clone size: .
J gene: TRBJ2-2
V gene: TRBV6-1
CDR3 protein: CASSFLGGELFF
CDR3 DNA: TGTGCCAGCAGCTTCCTGGGCGGGGAGCTGTTTTTT

D gene: TRBD1
clone size: .
J gene: TRBJ1-3
V gene: TRBV30
CDR3 protein: CAWGPGQSLFIYF
CDR3 DNA: TGTGCCTGGGGCCCGGGACAGAGTCTCTTCATATATTTT

D gene: TRBD1
clone size: .
J gene: TRBJ1-2
V gene: TRBV11-2
CDR3 protein: CASSEQGAPSNGYTF
CDR3 DNA: TGTGCCAGCAGCGAACAGGGGGCGCCTTCGAATGGCTACACCTTC

D gene: .
clone size: .
J gene: TRBJ1-1
V gene: TRBV27
CDR3 protein: CASSFLTGHEAFF
CDR3 DNA: TGTGCCAGCAGTTTCCTGACAGGCCATGAAGCTTTCTTT

D gene: TRBD2
clone size: once
J gene: TRBJ2-3
V gene: TRBV4-1
CDR3 protein: CASSLRLAGATSRTDTQYF
CDR3 DNA: TGCGCCAGCAGCCTGAGACTAGCGGGGGCCACTTCTCGCACAGATACGCAGTATTTT

D gene: TRBD2
clone size: few
J gene: TRBJ2-7
V gene: TRBV19
CDR3 protein: CASSWTSDSYEQYF
CDR3 DNA: TGTGCCAGTAGTTGGACTAGCGACTCCTACGAGCAGTACTTC

D gene: .
clone size: .
J gene: TRBJ2-3
V gene: TRBV14
CDR3 protein: CASSQARSSTDTQYF
CDR3 DNA: TGTGCCAGCAGCCAAGCCAGATCTAGCACAGATACGCAGTATTTT

D gene: .
clone size: .
J gene: TRBJ2-3
V gene: TRBV7-3
CDR3 protein: CASSLNRVVNTQYF
CDR3 DNA: TGTGCCAGCAGCTTAAACAGGGTCGTAAATACGCAGTATTTT

D gene: .
clone size: .
J gene: TRBJ2-7
V gene: TRBV6-4
CDR3 protein: CASSDPRGPGPETGQYF
CDR3 DNA: TGTGCCAGCAGTGACCCTCGAGGACCGGGACCTGAAACCGGGCAGTACTTC

D gene: .
clone size: .
J gene: TRBJ2-7
V gene: TRBV5-6
CDR3 protein: CASSLTVTYEQYF
CDR3 DNA: TGTGCCAGCAGCTTGACAGTAACCTACGAGCAGTACTTC

D gene: .
clone size: .
J gene: TRBJ1-1
V gene: TRBV7-6
CDR3 protein: CATEIPGATMNTEAFF
CDR3 DNA: TGTGCCACCGAAATCCCAGGGGCGACTATGAACACTGAAGCTTTCTTT

D gene: .
clone size: .
J gene: TRBJ1-1
V gene: TRBV6-1
CDR3 protein: CASSEGFLEAFF
CDR3 DNA: TGTGCCAGCAGTGAAGGTTTTCTAGAAGCTTTCTTT